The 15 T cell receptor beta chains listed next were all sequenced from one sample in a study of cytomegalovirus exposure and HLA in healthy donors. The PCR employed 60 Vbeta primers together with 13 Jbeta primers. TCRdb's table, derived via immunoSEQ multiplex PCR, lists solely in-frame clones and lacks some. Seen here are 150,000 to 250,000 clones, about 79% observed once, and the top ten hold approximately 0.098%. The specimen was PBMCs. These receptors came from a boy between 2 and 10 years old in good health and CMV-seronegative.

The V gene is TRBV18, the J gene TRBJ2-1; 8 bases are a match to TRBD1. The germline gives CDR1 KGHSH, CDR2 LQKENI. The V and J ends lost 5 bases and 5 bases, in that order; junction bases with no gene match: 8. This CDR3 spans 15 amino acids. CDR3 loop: CASSATGTGHNEQFF. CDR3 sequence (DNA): TGTGCCAGCTCAGCCACCGGGACAGGCCACAATGAGCAGTTCTTC.

This CDR3 reads CASSLGGASALNTEAFF. DNA for the CDR3: TGTGCCAGCAGCTTAGGAGGCGCTTCGGCCCTAAACACTGAAGCTTTCTTT. The V gene is TRBV7-8, the J gene TRBJ1-1; D call uncertain. Germline values: CDR1 SGHVS, CDR2 FQNEAQ. The CDR3 runs to 17 residues. Trimming took off 1 base at V and 2 bases at J, with 17 bases between the two ends.

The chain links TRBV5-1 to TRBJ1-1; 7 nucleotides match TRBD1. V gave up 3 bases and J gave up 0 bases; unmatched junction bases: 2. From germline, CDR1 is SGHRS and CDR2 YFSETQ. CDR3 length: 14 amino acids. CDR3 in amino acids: CASSSGQLNTEAFF. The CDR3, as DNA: TGCGCCAGCAGCTCGGGACAGCTGAACACTGAAGCTTTCTTT.

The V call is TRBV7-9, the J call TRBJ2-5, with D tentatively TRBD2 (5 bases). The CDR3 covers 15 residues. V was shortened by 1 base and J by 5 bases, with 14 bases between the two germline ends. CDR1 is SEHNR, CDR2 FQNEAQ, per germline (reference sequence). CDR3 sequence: CASSLGRGSGETQYF. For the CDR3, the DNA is TGTGCCAGCAGCTTAGGCCGGGGTTCGGGGGAGACCCAGTACTTC.

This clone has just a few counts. The CDR3 here is CASSGGDRVNGYTF. In nucleotides, the CDR3 is TGTGCCAGCAGCGGGGGGGACAGGGTAAATGGCTACACCTTC. The V gene is TRBV5-6, the J gene TRBJ1-2; TRBD1 matches 9 bases. Trimming cost V 4 bases and J 6 bases; bases outside gene matches: 7. Germline CDR1 and CDR2: SGHDT and YYEEEE. The CDR3 is made up of 14 amino acids.

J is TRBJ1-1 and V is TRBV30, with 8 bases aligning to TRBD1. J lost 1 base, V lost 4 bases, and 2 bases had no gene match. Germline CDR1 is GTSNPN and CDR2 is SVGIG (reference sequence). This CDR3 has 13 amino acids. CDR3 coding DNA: TGTGCCTGGACAGGACAGGGGAACACTGAAGCTTTCTTT. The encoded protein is CAWTGQGNTEAFF. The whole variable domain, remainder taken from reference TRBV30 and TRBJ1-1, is SQTIHQWPATLVQPVGSPLSLECTVEGTSNPNLYWYRQAAGRGLQLLFYSVGIGQISSEVPQNLSASRPQDRQFILSSKKLLLSDSGFYLCAWTGQGNTEAFFGQGTRLTVV.

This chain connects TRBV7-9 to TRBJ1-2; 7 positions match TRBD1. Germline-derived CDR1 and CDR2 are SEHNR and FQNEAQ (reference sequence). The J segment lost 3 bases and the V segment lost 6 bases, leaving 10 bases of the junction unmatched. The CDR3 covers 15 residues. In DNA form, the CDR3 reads TGTGCCAGCAGTTTTGGAACAGGGGTAGACTATGGCTACACCTTC. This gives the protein CASSFGTGVDYGYTF.

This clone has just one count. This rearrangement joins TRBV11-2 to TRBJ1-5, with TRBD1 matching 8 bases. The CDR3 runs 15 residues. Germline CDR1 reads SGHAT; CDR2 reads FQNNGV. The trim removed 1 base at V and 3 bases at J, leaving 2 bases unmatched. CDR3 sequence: CASSLGTGPNQPQHF. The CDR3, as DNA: TGTGCCAGCAGCTTAGGGACAGGGCCCAATCAGCCCCAGCATTTT. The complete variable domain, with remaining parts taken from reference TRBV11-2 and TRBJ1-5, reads EAGVAQSPRYKIIEKRQSVAFWCNPISGHATLYWYQQILGQGPKLLIQFQNNGVVDDSQLPKDRFSAERLKGVDSTLKIQPAKLEDSAVYLCASSLGTGPNQPQHFGDGTRLSIL.

The CDR3 DNA sequence: TGCGCCAGCAGCCTCACAGGGTCGAGGAAGAACAATGAGCAGTTCTTC. This codes for CASSLTGSRKNNEQFF. V usage is TRBV10-1 and J usage is TRBJ2-1, with a weak D call TRBD1 (6 bases). V lost 6 bases and J lost 5, with 20 bases in between. Germline V gene data show CDR1 as WNHNN and CDR2 as SYGVQD (reference sequence). The CDR3 contains 16 residues.

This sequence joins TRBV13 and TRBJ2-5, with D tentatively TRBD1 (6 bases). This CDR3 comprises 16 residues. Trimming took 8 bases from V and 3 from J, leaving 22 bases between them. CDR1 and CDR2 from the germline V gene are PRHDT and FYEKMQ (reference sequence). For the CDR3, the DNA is TGTGCCAGCTATCAGGGCGCCGCATCAGGGGAAGAGACCCAGTACTTC. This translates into CASYQGAASGEETQYF.

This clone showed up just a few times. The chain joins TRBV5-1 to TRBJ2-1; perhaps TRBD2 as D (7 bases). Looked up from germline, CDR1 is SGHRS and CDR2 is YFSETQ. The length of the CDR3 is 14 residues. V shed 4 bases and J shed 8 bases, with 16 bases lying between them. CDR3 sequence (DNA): TGCGCCAGCAGCCCTAGGGGGGGGCAAGATGAGCAGTTCTTC. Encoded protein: CASSPRGGQDEQFF.

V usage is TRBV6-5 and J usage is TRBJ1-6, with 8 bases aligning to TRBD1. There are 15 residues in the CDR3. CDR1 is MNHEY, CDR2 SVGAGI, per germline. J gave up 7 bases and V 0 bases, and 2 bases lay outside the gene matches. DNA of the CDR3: TGTGCCAGCAGTTACTCCGGACAGGGAAATTCACCCCTCCACTTT. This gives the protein CASSYSGQGNSPLHF.

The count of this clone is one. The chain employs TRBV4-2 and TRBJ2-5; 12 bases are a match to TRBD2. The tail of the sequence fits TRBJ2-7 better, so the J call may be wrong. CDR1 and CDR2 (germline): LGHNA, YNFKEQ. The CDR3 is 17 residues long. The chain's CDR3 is CASSPRTSGVRSYEQYF. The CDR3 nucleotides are TGTGCCAGCAGCCCCCGGACTAGCGGGGTCCGATCCTACGAGCAGTACTTC.

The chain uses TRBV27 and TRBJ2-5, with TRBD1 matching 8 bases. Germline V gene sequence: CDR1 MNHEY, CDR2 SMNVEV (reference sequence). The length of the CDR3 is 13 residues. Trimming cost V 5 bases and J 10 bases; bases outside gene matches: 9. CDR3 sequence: CASSRIRQGSQYF. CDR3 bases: TGTGCCAGCAGTCGAATCCGACAGGGGAGCCAGTACTTC.

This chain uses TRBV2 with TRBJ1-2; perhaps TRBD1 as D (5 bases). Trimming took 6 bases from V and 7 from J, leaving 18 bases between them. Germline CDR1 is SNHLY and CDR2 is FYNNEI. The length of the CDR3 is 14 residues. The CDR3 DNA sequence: TGTGCCAGCAGCAGCTCGGGGGTTGGTCGTGGCTACACCTTC. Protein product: CASSSSGVGRGYTF. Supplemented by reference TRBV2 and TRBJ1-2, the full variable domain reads EPEVTQTPSHQVTQMGQEVILRCVPISNHLYFYWYRQILGQKVEFLVSFYNNEISEKSEIFDDQFSVERPDGSNFTLKIRSTKLEDSAMYFCASSSSGVGRGYTFGSGTRLTVV.